The 3 T cell receptor beta chains listed next were all sequenced from one sample in a study of T cells in Graves' hyperthyroidism and ophthalmopathy. Amplified TCR beta CDR3 regions came from RNA transcripts. Initially, a first-round RT-PCR of the TCR CDR3 employed the HTBI primer set. MiXCR, applied by TCRdb to the multiplex PCR reads, yields one record per CDR3 protein. Among about 690,000 distinct CDR3 sequences listed, 17% were seen once. Source material: blood. The receptors were sampled from a man aged 50 or older with Graves' hyperthyroidism.

V usage is TRBV28 and J usage is TRBJ2-1; perhaps TRBD2 as D (7 bases). Trimming left V 6 bases short and J 10 bases short, with 28 bases between. The CDR3 spans 17 residues. Germline V lookup: CDR1 MDHEN, CDR2 SYDVKM. CDR3 coding DNA: TGTGCCAGCAGCCCAGTTTCACCCCAGGGGAGGGCTGGGGAGCAGTTCTTC. Its translation is CASSPVSPQGRAGEQFF.

This clonotype has ten or more counts. The chain joins TRBV5-1 to TRBJ2-1; D possibly uses TRBD1 or TRBD2 (5 bases each). The germline V gene has CDR1 SGHRS and CDR2 YFSETQ. The CDR3 totals 16 residues. With 7 bases removed from V and 4 bases from J, the gap between germline ends came to 21 bases. CDR3 in DNA: TGCGCCAGCCGCCATTTATTCGGGACCGCGTACAATGAGCAGTTCTTC. This encodes CASRHLFGTAYNEQFF. The full variable domain, its missing parts supplied by reference TRBV5-1 and TRBJ2-1, is KAGVTQTPRYLIKTRGQQVTLSCSPISGHRSVSWYQQTPGQGLQFLFEYFSETQRNKGNFPGRFSGRQFSNSRSEMNVSTLELGDSALYLCASRHLFGTAYNEQFFGPGTRLTVL.

The J gene is TRBJ1-5, the V gene TRBV5-1, with D tentatively TRBD1 (5 bases). V was cut by 0 bases and J by 9 bases, with 10 bases left in between. The CDR3 is 13 residues long. Germline lookup yields CDR1 SGHRS and CDR2 YFSETQ. For the CDR3, the DNA is TGCGCCAGCAGCTTGGATGGGGCATGGCCCCAGCATTTT. Its protein product is CASSLDGAWPQHF.